Given below is one T cell receptor (beta chain) in context. Subjects aged 18 to 65 presented with newly diagnosed hyperthyroidism of less than 2 months' duration. Preceding any ophthalmopathy symptoms, the blood sample dates from first hyperthyroidism diagnosis. The data stem from a study of T cells in Graves' hyperthyroidism and ophthalmopathy. The CDR3 consists of 12 residues. Germline V CDR1 and CDR2: MGHDK, SYGVNS. Between the trimmed V and J ends, which lost 4 bases and 5 bases, there was a span of 9 bases. The TCR beta CDR3 regions underwent amplification using RNA transcripts as the source. TCR CDR3 regions were first amplified by RT-PCR with HTBI primers. Each CDR3 protein gets one entry after TCRdb re-called the multiplex PCR reads with MiXCR. The data hold a few hundred thousand distinct CDR3 sequences, with roughly 14% observed a single time.

The chain combines TRBV25-1 with TRBJ2-7; possibly TRBD1 for D (6 bases). The TCR originated in a man aged 25 to 40 with Graves' hyperthyroidism that later progressed to Graves' ophthalmopathy. Sequencing was carried out using blood. The CDR3 nucleotides are TGTGCCAGCAGTGGCAGGGGCAACGAGCAGTACTTC. Translated: CASSGRGNEQYF.